A single sample gave rise to the 28 T cell receptor beta chains below, sequenced in a study of blood T cell repertoires in COVID-19 (dated by TCRdb to the early 2020s). The library was produced with the immunoSEQ multiplex PCR assay. The table comes from immuneACCESS by way of TCRdb, which keeps in-frame sequences with V and J called. Part of the clones is missing from these tables; in studies checked, under half for an unresolved V gene and the rest for unknown reasons. The sample records approximately 190,000 clones, around 85% of which are singletons. The ten largest clones add up to approximately 2.1% of the sample. The material sequenced was peripheral blood. The receptors stem from a man between 65 and 80 years old with active or convalescent COVID-19.

V is TRBV28 and J is TRBJ1-6; D not certain. Trimming took off 2 bases at V and 10 bases at J, with 12 bases between the two ends. In germline, CDR1 is MDHEN, CDR2 SYDVKM. The CDR3 is made up of 14 amino acids. CDR3 in amino acids: CASSLLGFGSPLHF. CDR3 nucleotide sequence: TGTGCCAGCAGTTTACTCGGTTTCGGGTCACCCCTCCACTTT.

This sequence joins TRBV5-1 and TRBJ2-7; D remains unclear. Germline-derived CDR1 and CDR2 are SGHRS and YFSETQ. Trimming cost V 3 bases and J 0 bases, with 13 bases left between them. The CDR3 is 15 amino acids. The CDR3: CASSSEPMSSYEQYF. CDR3 bases: TGCGCCAGCAGCTCTGAACCGATGAGCTCCTACGAGCAGTACTTC.

This chain uses TRBV6-2 or TRBV6-3 with TRBJ1-1, with a possible D match to TRBD1 (5 bases). The V gene's germline CDR1 is MNHEY and CDR2 SVGEGT. The CDR3 extends over 15 amino acids. Trimming shortened V by 5 bases and J by 4 bases, and 17 bases separated the two germline ends. The chain's CDR3 is CASSPLPGGGTEAFF. CDR3 DNA: TGTGCCAGCAGTCCGCTCCCCGGGGGGGGCACTGAAGCTTTCTTT.

This chain joins TRBV5-1 and TRBJ2-7; tentatively, D is TRBD1 (6 bases). This CDR3 region has 14 residues. V was shortened by 0 bases and J by 6 bases, with 13 bases between the two germline ends. Germline CDR1 reads SGHRS; CDR2 reads YFSETQ. CDR3 sequence (DNA): TGCGCCAGCAGCTTGGAACAGGGTTATGGCGAGCAGTACTTC. It yields the protein CASSLEQGYGEQYF.

In this sample, this clone turned up once. This chain links TRBV6-4 with TRBJ2-2, with D perhaps TRBD1 (6 bases). Germline lookup yields CDR1 MRHNA and CDR2 SNTAGT. CDR3 length: 16 residues. The V end lost 8 bases, the J end lost 0 bases, and 16 bases lay between the germline ends. DNA for the CDR3: TGTGCCAGCTCTCAACAGGGCCCGACGAACACCGGGGAGCTGTTTTTT. Its protein is CASSQQGPTNTGELFF.

The V and J genes are TRBV19 and TRBJ2-1; tentatively, D is TRBD1 (7 bases). The germline V and J ends were trimmed by 0 bases and 15 bases, with 12 bases remaining between them. Per the germline V gene, CDR1 is LNHDA and CDR2 is SQIVND (reference sequence). The CDR3 runs to 12 residues. The CDR3 here is CASSIERQGLFF. The CDR3 DNA reads as TGTGCCAGTAGTATAGAACGACAGGGACTGTTCTTC.

The rearrangement links TRBV5-4 to TRBJ2-5; D perhaps matches TRBD2 (5 bases). The CDR3 is 14 amino acids. Per the germline V gene, CDR1 is SGHNT and CDR2 is YYREEE (reference sequence). With 5 bases removed from V and 1 base from J, the gap between germline ends came to 12 bases. CDR3 sequence (DNA): TGTGCCAGCAGTCCTGAGGGAATCCAAGAGACCCAGTACTTC. Its translation is CASSPEGIQETQYF.

The chain couples TRBV14 to TRBJ2-1; 7 nucleotides match TRBD2. CDR3 size: 14 residues. The V gene end was trimmed by 1 base and the J gene end by 15 bases; junction bases not matched to a gene: 12. Germline CDR1 reads SGHDN; CDR2 reads FVKESK. The CDR3 protein is CASSQVGGRALPFF. The DNA of the CDR3 is TGTGCCAGCAGCCAAGTGGGAGGGAGGGCCCTACCGTTCTTC.

The chain joins TRBV2 to TRBJ2-7; 8 positions match TRBD2. Germline V gene lookup returns CDR1 SNHLY and CDR2 FYNNEI. CDR3 size: 14 residues. V lost 6 bases and J lost 3; bases outside the gene matches: 7. CDR3 in DNA: TGTGCCAGCAGCCCGAGGGCGGGGGGCTACGAGCAGTACTTC. Protein sequence: CASSPRAGGYEQYF.

This rearrangement joins TRBV7-9 to TRBJ2-5; D gene unclear. V shed 3 bases and J shed 5 bases, with 10 bases lying between them. CDR1 SEHNR and CDR2 FQNEAQ come from the germline V gene (reference sequence). The CDR3 length is 13 residues. Written as DNA, the CDR3 is TGTGCCAGCAGCTTTGAGCCTTGGGAGACCCAGTACTTC. Residues: CASSFEPWETQYF.

This rearrangement joins TRBV7-2 to TRBJ2-5; 8 nucleotides agree with TRBD2. Per the germline V gene, CDR1 is SGHTA and CDR2 is FQGNSA. This CDR3 is built from 16 residues. With V trimmed by 2 bases and J by 6 bases, 11 bases remained unmatched. The CDR3 here is CASSLLGRGAQKTQYF. CDR3 sequence (DNA): TGTGCCAGCAGCTTATTGGGGCGGGGGGCCCAGAAGACCCAGTACTTC.

This chain joins TRBV6-2 or TRBV6-3 and TRBJ1-5; TRBD1 might be the D (5 bases). The CDR3 loop spans 17 amino acids. CDR1 is MNHEY and CDR2 is SVGEGT in the germline V gene. Trimming shortened V by 0 bases and J by 0 bases, and 12 bases separated the two germline ends. CDR3: CASSYSGGTVSNQPQHF. The CDR3, as DNA: TGTGCCAGCAGTTACTCGGGGGGGACCGTTAGCAATCAGCCCCAGCATTTT.

The chain combines TRBV19 with TRBJ2-7; D uncertain. CDR1 LNHDA and CDR2 SQIVND come from the germline V gene (reference sequence). This CDR3 comprises 15 residues. The germline V and J ends were trimmed by 2 bases and 2 bases, with 13 bases remaining between them. CDR3 amino acids: CASSITPMRTYEQYF. The CDR3 bases are TGTGCCAGTAGTATAACCCCCATGAGGACCTACGAGCAGTACTTC.

The J gene is TRBJ2-1, the V gene TRBV6-2 or TRBV6-3; maybe TRBD2 (7 bases). Germline V gene data show CDR1 as MNHEY and CDR2 as SVGEGT. The CDR3 runs 15 residues. The ends were cut back, 8 bases at V and 0 bases at J, with 14 bases in the middle. The CDR3 loop reads CASGSGGPSYNEQFF. The CDR3 DNA sequence: TGTGCCAGCGGTTCGGGGGGCCCCTCCTACAATGAGCAGTTCTTC.

This chain links TRBV3-1 (or the pseudogene TRBV3-2) with TRBJ2-7, with 8 bases matching TRBD2. The CDR3 is 14 amino acids. CDR1 LGHDT and CDR2 YNNKEL come from the germline V gene (reference sequence). Trimming removed 3 bases from V and 4 bases from J; junction bases left unmatched: 5. For the CDR3, the DNA is TGTGCCAGCAGCCACAGCGGGAGTATGTACGAGCAGTACTTC. Its protein product is CASSHSGSMYEQYF.

V and J are TRBV9 and TRBJ2-1; 8 bases agree with TRBD1. This CDR3 comprises 16 residues. The germline CDR1 and CDR2 sequences are SGDLS and YYNGEE. With 4 bases clipped from V and 0 bases from J, the junction kept 6 bases outside the gene matches. In nucleotides, the CDR3 is TGTGCCAGCAGCCCGTGGGACAGGAGCTCCTACAATGAGCAGTTCTTC. Translated, it gives CASSPWDRSSYNEQFF.

The chain has TRBV2 and TRBJ2-1, with D tentatively TRBD2 (6 bases). This CDR3 contains 14 residues. V was trimmed by 1 base and J by 7 bases, leaving 11 bases between them. From germline, CDR1 is SNHLY and CDR2 FYNNEI. CDR3 protein: CASSEEQAGNEQFF. The CDR3 DNA reads TGTGCCAGCAGTGAAGAACAGGCGGGGAATGAGCAGTTCTTC.

The V call is TRBV24-1, the J call TRBJ2-6; D may be TRBD1 (6 bases). The V gene lost 4 bases and the J gene lost 0 bases, with 9 bases spanning the gap. CDR3 length: 16 amino acids. The germline V gene encodes CDR1 KGHDR and CDR2 SFDVKD. This CDR3 is CATSEAGASGANVLTF. CDR3 DNA: TGTGCCACCAGTGAAGCAGGGGCCTCTGGGGCCAACGTCCTGACTTTC.

This rearrangement joins TRBV5-1 to TRBJ2-3, with 12 bases identical to TRBD2. Looked up from germline, CDR1 is SGHRS and CDR2 is YFSETQ. This CDR3 has 14 amino acids. V gave up 8 bases and J gave up 4 bases; unmatched junction bases: 5. As DNA, the CDR3 is TGCGCCAGTCGACTAGCGGGAGTGGCAGATACGCAGTATTTT. Encoded protein: CASRLAGVADTQYF.

The chain has TRBV2 and TRBJ1-4; 12 bases map to TRBD1. Germline CDR1 is SNHLY and CDR2 is FYNNEI. The V and J ends lost 8 bases and 11 bases, in that order; junction bases with no gene match: 12. This CDR3 comprises 15 residues. The chain's CDR3 is CASLGMGTGGGKLFF. The CDR3, as DNA: TGTGCCAGCCTCGGAATGGGGACAGGGGGCGGGAAACTGTTTTTT.

The chain carries TRBV5-4 and TRBJ2-1, with TRBD2 identical over 7 bases. Germline values: CDR1 SGHNT, CDR2 YYREEE (reference sequence). The CDR3 contains 16 residues. The junction had 10 bases not matched to a gene; V was cut back by 0 bases and J by 7 bases. The CDR3 sequence: CASSLAGGGLKNEQFF. The CDR3 DNA reads TGTGCCAGCAGCTTGGCCGGCGGGGGTTTGAAGAATGAGCAGTTCTTC.

The chain recombines TRBV18 with TRBJ2-7, with 11 bases that match TRBD2. This CDR3 has 18 residues. The germline gives CDR1 KGHSH, CDR2 LQKENI. J gave up 4 bases and V 3 bases, and 14 bases lay outside the gene matches. This chain's CDR3 is CASSPIFSGGAGRYEQYF. The CDR3 DNA sequence: TGTGCCAGCTCACCTATTTTTAGCGGGGGGGCCGGGCGATACGAGCAGTACTTC.

This sequence joins TRBV4-3 and TRBJ1-4; 7 bases match TRBD1. Trimming removed 1 base from V and 7 bases from J; junction bases left unmatched: 6. Germline CDR1 and CDR2: LGHNA and YSLEER. The CDR3 is made up of 15 amino acids. CDR3 coding DNA: TGCGCCAGCAGCCAAGCCGACAGGGTCTCTGAAAAACTGTTTTTT. It encodes CASSQADRVSEKLFF.

The J gene is TRBJ2-1, the V gene TRBV5-1; 8 bases fit TRBD1. This CDR3 spans 15 amino acids. V trimming: 6 bases; J trimming: 2 bases; junction bases outside the gene matches: 7. Germline V CDR1 and CDR2: SGHRS, YFSETQ. CDR3 in DNA: TGCGCCAGCACGTTAGGACAGGGCGCCTACAATGAGCAGTTCTTC. This sequence encodes CASTLGQGAYNEQFF.

The rearrangement links TRBV18 to TRBJ2-7; a possible D gene is TRBD2 (6 bases). The CDR3 contains 12 residues. V was clipped by 3 bases and J by 6 bases, with 9 bases between them. CDR1 KGHSH and CDR2 LQKENI come from the germline V gene. CDR3 loop: CASSPQGGEQYF. CDR3 sequence (DNA): TGTGCCAGCTCACCCCAGGGAGGCGAGCAGTACTTC. Drawing the rest from reference TRBV18 and TRBJ2-7, the complete variable domain is NAGVMQNPRHLVRRRGQEARLRCSPMKGHSHVYWYRQLPEEGLKFMVYLQKENIIDESGMPKERFSAEFPKEGPSILRIQQVVRGDSAAYFCASSPQGGEQYFGPGTRLTVT.

The CDR3 is CASSGGEVGAEQYF. The CDR3 nucleotides are TGTGCCAGCAGCGGCGGAGAGGTAGGGGCCGAGCAGTACTTC. This rearrangement joins TRBV9 to TRBJ2-7, with a weak D call TRBD1 (5 bases). The germline V gene encodes CDR1 SGDLS and CDR2 YYNGEE. The CDR3 runs 14 residues. The ends were cut back, 3 bases at V and 6 bases at J, with 16 bases in the middle. The entire variable domain, with the rest obtained from reference TRBV9 and TRBJ2-7, is as follows: DSGVTQTPKHLITATGQRVTLRCSPRSGDLSVYWYQQSLDQGLQFLIQYYNGEERAKGNILERFSAQQFPDLHSELNLSSLELGDSALYFCASSGGEVGAEQYFGPGTRLTVT.

This chain's CDR3 is CASSATGEETQYF. For the CDR3, the DNA is TGTGCCAGCAGCGCGACGGGTGAAGAGACCCAGTACTTC. The chain carries TRBV7-2 and TRBJ2-5; D is unresolved. Germline lookup yields CDR1 SGHTA and CDR2 FQGNSA. The V end lost 5 bases, the J end lost 3 bases, and 10 bases lay between the germline ends. The CDR3 extends over 13 amino acids.

This clone was seen just once. The V and J genes are TRBV18 and TRBJ2-4; no clear D gene. Trimming took 0 bases from V and 9 from J, leaving 9 bases between them. Germline-derived CDR1 and CDR2 are KGHSH and LQKENI. CDR3 length equals 13 residues. The CDR3 sequence is CASSPPSTTIQYF. The CDR3 DNA is TGTGCCAGCTCACCACCGTCCACTACCATTCAGTACTTC. The full variable domain, its missing parts supplied by reference TRBV18 and TRBJ2-4, is NAGVMQNPRHLVRRRGQEARLRCSPMKGHSHVYWYRQLPEEGLKFMVYLQKENIIDESGMPKERFSAEFPKEGPSILRIQQVVRGDSAAYFCASSPPSTTIQYFGAGTRLSVL.